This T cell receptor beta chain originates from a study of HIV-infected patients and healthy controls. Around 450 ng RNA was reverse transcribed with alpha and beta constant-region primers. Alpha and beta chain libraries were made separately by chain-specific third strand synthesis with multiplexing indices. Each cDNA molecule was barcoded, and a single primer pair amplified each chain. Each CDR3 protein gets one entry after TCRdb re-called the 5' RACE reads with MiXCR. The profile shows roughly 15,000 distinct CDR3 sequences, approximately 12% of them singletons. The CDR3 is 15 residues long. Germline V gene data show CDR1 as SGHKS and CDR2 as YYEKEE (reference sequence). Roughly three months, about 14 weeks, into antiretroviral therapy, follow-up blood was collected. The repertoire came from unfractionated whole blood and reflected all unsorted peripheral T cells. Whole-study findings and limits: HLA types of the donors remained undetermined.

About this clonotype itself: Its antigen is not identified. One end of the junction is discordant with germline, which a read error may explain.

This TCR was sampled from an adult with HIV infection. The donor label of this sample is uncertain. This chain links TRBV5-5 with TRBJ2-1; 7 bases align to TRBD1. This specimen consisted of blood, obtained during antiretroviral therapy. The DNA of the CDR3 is TGTGCCAGCAGCATACTACAGGGGCCCTACAATGAGAAGTTCTTC. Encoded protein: CASSILQGPYNEKFF.